This note documents a single TCR beta chain sequence. PCR employed 60 Vbeta and 13 Jbeta primers. Authors' data handling: Counted up in a later analysis, unique TCR beta chains came to approximately 83 million, with around 10 million shared. Produced via immunoSEQ multiplex PCR; TCRdb's table is partial and in-frame only. V, J and clone size are taken as reported in that table, and D and trimming were inferred from the DNA itself. Among approximately 100,000 clones listed, roughly 63% were seen once. The CDR3 covers 11 residues. Germline lookup yields CDR1 GTSNPN and CDR2 SVGIG (reference sequence). V lost 2 bases to trimming and J lost 4 bases, with 4 bases between them. This sample is drawn from a study of cytomegalovirus exposure and HLA in healthy donors.

The rearrangement joins TRBV30 to TRBJ2-3, with D uncertain. The sequence came from a woman aged 65 to 85 in good health and CMV-seropositive. Source material: PBMCs. CDR3 bases: TGTGCCTGGAGTATCTCAGATACGCAGTATTTT. The encoded protein is CAWSISDTQYF.